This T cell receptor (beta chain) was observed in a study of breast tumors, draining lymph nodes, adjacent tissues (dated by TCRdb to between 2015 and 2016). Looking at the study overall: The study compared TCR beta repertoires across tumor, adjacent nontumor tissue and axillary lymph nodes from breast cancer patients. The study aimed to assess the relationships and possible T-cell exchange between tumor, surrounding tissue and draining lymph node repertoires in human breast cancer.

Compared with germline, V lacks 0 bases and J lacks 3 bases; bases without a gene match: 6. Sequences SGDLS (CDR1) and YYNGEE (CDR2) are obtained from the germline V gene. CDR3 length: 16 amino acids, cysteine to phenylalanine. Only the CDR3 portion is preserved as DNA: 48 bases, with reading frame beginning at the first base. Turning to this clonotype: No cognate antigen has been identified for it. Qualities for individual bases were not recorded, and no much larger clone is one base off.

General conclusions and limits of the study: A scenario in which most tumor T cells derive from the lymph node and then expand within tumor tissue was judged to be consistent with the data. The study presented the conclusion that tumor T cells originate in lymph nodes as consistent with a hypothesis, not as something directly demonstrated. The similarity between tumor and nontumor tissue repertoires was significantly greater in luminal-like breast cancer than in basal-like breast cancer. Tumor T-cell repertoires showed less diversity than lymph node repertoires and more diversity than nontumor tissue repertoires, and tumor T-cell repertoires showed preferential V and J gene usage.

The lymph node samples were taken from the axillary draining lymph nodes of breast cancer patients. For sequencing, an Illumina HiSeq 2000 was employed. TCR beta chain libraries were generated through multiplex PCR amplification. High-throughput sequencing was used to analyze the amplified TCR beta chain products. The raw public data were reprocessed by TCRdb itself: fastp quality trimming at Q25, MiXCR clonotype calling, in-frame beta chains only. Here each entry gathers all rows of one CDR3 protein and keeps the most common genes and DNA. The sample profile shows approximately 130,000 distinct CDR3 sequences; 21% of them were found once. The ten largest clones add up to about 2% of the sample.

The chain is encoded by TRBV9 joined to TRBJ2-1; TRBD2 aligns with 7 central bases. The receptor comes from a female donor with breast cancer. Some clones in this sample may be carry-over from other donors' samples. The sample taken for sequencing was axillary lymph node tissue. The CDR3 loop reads CASSVAGLAVYNEQFF. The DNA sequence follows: TGTGCCAGCAGCGTAGCTGGCCTAGCGGTCTACAATGAGCAGTTCTTC.